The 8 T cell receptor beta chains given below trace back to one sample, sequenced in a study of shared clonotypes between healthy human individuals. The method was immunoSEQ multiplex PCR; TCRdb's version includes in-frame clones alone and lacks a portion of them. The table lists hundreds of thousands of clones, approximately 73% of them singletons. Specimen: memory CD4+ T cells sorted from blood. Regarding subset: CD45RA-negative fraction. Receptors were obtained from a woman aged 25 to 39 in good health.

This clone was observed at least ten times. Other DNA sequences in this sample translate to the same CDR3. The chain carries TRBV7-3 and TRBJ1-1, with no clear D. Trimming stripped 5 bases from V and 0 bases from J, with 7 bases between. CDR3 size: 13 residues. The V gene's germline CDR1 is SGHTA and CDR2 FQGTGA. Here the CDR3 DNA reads TGTGCCAGCAGCCCCTACCTGAACACTGAAGCTTTCTTT. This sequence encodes CASSPYLNTEAFF.

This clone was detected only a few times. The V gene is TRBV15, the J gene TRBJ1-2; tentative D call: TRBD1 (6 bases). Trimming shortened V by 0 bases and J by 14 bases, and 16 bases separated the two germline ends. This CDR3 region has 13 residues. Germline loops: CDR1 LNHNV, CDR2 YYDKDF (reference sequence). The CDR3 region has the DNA TGTGCCACCAGCAGAGATCTGGTCCAGGGGCTAACCTTC. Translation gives CATSRDLVQGLTF.

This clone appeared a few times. The CDR3, as DNA: TGCAGCGTTCCCACCTGGGCAGGCCGCTCCTACGAGCAGTACTTC. It yields the protein CSVPTWAGRSYEQYF. This chain uses TRBV29-1 with TRBJ2-7; D call uncertain. Germline V gene sequence: CDR1 SQVTM, CDR2 ANQGSEA. Trimming removed 5 bases at V and 0 bases at J, with 17 bases between. The CDR3 is made up of 15 amino acids.

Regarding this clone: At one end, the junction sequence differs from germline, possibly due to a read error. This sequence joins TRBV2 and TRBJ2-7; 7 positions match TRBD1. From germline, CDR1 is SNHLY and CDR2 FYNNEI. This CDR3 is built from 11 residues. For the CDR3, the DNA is TGTGCCAGCAGTATGACAGGGATAGGCAACTTC. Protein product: CASSMTGIGNF.

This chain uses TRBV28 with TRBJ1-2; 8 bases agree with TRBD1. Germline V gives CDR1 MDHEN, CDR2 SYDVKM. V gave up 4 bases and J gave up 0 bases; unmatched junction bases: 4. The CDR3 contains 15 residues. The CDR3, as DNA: TGTGCCAGCAGTTGGCAGGGGGCCTCTAACTATGGCTACACCTTC. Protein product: CASSWQGASNYGYTF.

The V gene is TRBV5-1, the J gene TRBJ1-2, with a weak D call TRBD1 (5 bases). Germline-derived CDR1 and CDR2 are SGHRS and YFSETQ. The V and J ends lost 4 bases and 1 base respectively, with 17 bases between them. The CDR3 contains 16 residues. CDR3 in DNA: TGCGCCAGCAGCAGGGGAGGCGACACCCTTAACTATGGCTACACCTTC. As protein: CASSRGGDTLNYGYTF.

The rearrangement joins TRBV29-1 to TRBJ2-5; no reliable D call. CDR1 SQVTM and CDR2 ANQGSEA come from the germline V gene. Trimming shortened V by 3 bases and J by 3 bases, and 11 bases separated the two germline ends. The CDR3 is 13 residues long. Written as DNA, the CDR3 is TGCAGCGTTGACTACGCGGCAAAAGAGACCCAGTACTTC. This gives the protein CSVDYAAKETQYF.

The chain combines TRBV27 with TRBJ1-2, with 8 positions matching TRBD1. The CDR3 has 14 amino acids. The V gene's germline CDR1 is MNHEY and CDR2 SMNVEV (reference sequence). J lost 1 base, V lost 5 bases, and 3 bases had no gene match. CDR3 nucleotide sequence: TGTGCCAGCAGTCGGACAGGGAATAACTATGGCTACACCTTC. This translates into CASSRTGNNYGYTF.